A selection of T cell receptor beta chains follows, all from one sample in a study of T-cell reconstitution after alpha-beta-depleted transplantation in children. TCRdb re-derived calls from the PCR reads in MiXCR, one entry per CDR3 protein. The sample lists about 120,000 distinct CDR3 sequences, 23% seen once, with about 10% in the top ten. Sequenced here: PBMCs, mostly from graft donor cells, sampled 180 days after TCRalphabeta/CD19-depleted stem cell transplant. The receptors shown here come from a male patient between 2 and 15 years old who had a stem cell transplant for chronic granulomatous disease, so the T cells may come from the graft donor. Both conserved end residues are part of each CDR3.

v_call: TRBV20-1
cdr3_aa: CSARVPTTGGASTDTQYF

v_call: TRBV11-2
cdr3_aa: CASSLDGLAGGISYEQYF

v_call: TRBV10-3
cdr3_aa: CAINSGGHTSTDTQYF

v_call: TRBV21-1
cdr3_aa: CATVTGTTSTDTQYF

v_call: TRBV20-1
cdr3_aa: CSAMAPGGTDTQYF

v_call: TRBV20-1
cdr3_aa: CSARPGGAYEQYF

v_call: TRBV20-1
cdr3_aa: CSPTSGNYNEQFF

v_call: TRBV7-9
cdr3_aa: CASSLTGQGEQFF

v_call: TRBV4-3
cdr3_aa: CASSRRRGGQNEQFF

v_call: TRBV7-9
cdr3_aa: CASSFPTGNEQFF

v_call: TRBV5-6
cdr3_aa: CASSYDTGELFF

v_call: TRBV12-3/TRBV12-4
cdr3_aa: CASSLDPLYEQYF

v_call: TRBV28
cdr3_aa: CASRTGAYNEQFF

v_call: TRBV28
cdr3_aa: CASSFSQNEQFF

v_call: TRBV6-5
cdr3_aa: CASVKREETQYF

v_call: TRBV29-1
cdr3_aa: CSVGGGKTRALFADTQYF

v_call: TRBV2
cdr3_aa: CASKSWGTGELFF

v_call: TRBV20-1
cdr3_aa: CSAREQGASQPQHF

v_call: TRBV20-1
cdr3_aa: CSARDGAGQGFAF

v_call: TRBV4-3
cdr3_aa: CASSQTLNGAGDTQYF

v_call: TRBV5-1
cdr3_aa: CASSGQSNTEAFF

v_call: TRBV7-9
cdr3_aa: CASTPLAGELFF

v_call: TRBV7-3
cdr3_aa: CASSSFGGSGANVLTF